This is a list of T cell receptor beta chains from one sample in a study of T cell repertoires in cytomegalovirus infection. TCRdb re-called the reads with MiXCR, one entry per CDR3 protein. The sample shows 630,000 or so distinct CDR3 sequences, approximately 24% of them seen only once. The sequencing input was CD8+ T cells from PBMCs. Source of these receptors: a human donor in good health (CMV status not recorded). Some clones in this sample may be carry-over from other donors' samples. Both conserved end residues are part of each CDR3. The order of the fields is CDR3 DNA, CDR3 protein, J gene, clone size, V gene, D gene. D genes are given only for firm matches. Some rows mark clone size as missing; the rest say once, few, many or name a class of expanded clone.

cdr3_nt: TGTGCCATCACCCTCTGGGGACTGGTTTACAATGAGCAGTTCTTC
cdr3_aa: CAITLWGLVYNEQFF
j_call: TRBJ2-1
clone_size: few
v_call: TRBV10-3
d_call: NA

cdr3_nt: TGTGCCAGCAGCCTGGCCCAGGAATCAGACGATGAGCAGTTCTTC
cdr3_aa: CASSLAQESDDEQFF
j_call: TRBJ2-1
clone_size: many
v_call: TRBV11-3
d_call: NA

cdr3_nt: TGCAGCGTTGAAGGAGGCTTTCCAACCTACGAGCAGTACTTC
cdr3_aa: CSVEGGFPTYEQYF
j_call: TRBJ2-7
clone_size: few
v_call: TRBV29-1
d_call: NA

cdr3_nt: TGTGCCAGCAGTGAAGGGACAGGGTATAATTCACCCCTCCACTTT
cdr3_aa: CASSEGTGYNSPLHF
j_call: TRBJ1-6
clone_size: NA
v_call: TRBV2
d_call: TRBD1

cdr3_nt: TGTGCCAGCAGCTTAGTACCGACAGCTAATCCGGAGACCCAGTACTTC
cdr3_aa: CASSLVPTANPETQYF
j_call: TRBJ2-5
clone_size: NA
v_call: TRBV7-6
d_call: NA

cdr3_nt: TGCGCCAGCAGCCGCCGCCTCCAGGGACAGGGGTCCACTGAAGCTTTCTTT
cdr3_aa: CASSRRLQGQGSTEAFF
j_call: TRBJ1-1
clone_size: few
v_call: TRBV4-1
d_call: TRBD1

cdr3_nt: TGTGCCACCAGTGATCCACAGGGGGCCTCCAGCGCGCAGTATTTT
cdr3_aa: CATSDPQGASSAQYF
j_call: TRBJ2-3
clone_size: NA
v_call: TRBV24-1
d_call: TRBD1

cdr3_nt: TGTGCCAGCAGTTTTGACCTCGCGCGAGGGCAAGGGGGAAGGTATGGCTACACCTTC
cdr3_aa: CASSFDLARGQGGRYGYTF
j_call: TRBJ1-2
clone_size: NA
v_call: TRBV12-3/TRBV12-4
d_call: NA

cdr3_nt: TGTGCCAGCAGCTTAGTCGGGACAGCGGGAGATACGCAGTATTTT
cdr3_aa: CASSLVGTAGDTQYF
j_call: TRBJ2-3
clone_size: many
v_call: TRBV7-8
d_call: NA

cdr3_nt: TGCGCCAGCAGTGTCGAGGGCAATCAGCCCCAGCATTTT
cdr3_aa: CASSVEGNQPQHF
j_call: TRBJ1-5
clone_size: few
v_call: TRBV5-1
d_call: NA

cdr3_nt: TGTGCCACCAGCAGGGAGCGGAGTAGCAATCAGCCCCAGCATTTT
cdr3_aa: CATSRERSSNQPQHF
j_call: TRBJ1-5
clone_size: NA
v_call: TRBV15
d_call: NA

cdr3_nt: TGTGCCAGCAGTTCCCCTGGGCACCTCCGTAACTATGGCTACACCTTC
cdr3_aa: CASSSPGHLRNYGYTF
j_call: TRBJ1-2
clone_size: NA
v_call: TRBV6-1
d_call: NA

cdr3_nt: TGTGCCAGCAGGTCCCATCTAGCAAATGAGCAGCTCTTC
cdr3_aa: CASRSHLANEQLF
j_call: TRBJ2-1
clone_size: NA
v_call: TRBV6-2/TRBV6-3
d_call: NA

cdr3_nt: TGCAGCGGCTGGACAGGGGGCGCGATGGATGGCTACACCTTC
cdr3_aa: CSGWTGGAMDGYTF
j_call: TRBJ1-2
clone_size: NA
v_call: TRBV29-1
d_call: TRBD1

cdr3_nt: TGTGCCAGCGGCCGGGTTTCACAAGATACGCAGTATTTT
cdr3_aa: CASGRVSQDTQYF
j_call: TRBJ2-3
clone_size: NA
v_call: TRBV12-3/TRBV12-4
d_call: NA

cdr3_nt: TGTGCCAGCATCGTGGACACCGGGGAGCTGTTTTTT
cdr3_aa: CASIVDTGELFF
j_call: TRBJ2-2
clone_size: few
v_call: TRBV7-9
d_call: NA

cdr3_nt: TGTGCCAGCAGTTGGGACTACGACCTCACAGATACGCAGTATTTT
cdr3_aa: CASSWDYDLTDTQYF
j_call: TRBJ2-3
clone_size: NA
v_call: TRBV6-2/TRBV6-3
d_call: TRBD2

cdr3_nt: TGTGCCAGCAGCCTCAGCGGGGGGGCTATCTACAATGAGCAGTTCTTC
cdr3_aa: CASSLSGGAIYNEQFF
j_call: TRBJ2-1
clone_size: many
v_call: TRBV7-2
d_call: TRBD2

cdr3_nt: TGTGCCAGCAGCTTAGGTGGGACATTTTATGAAGCTTTCTTT
cdr3_aa: CASSLGGTFYEAFF
j_call: TRBJ1-1
clone_size: many
v_call: TRBV7-8
d_call: NA

cdr3_nt: TGTGCCAGCAGCTCCCCAACGCAAAGGACAGGGGGCTTAATTGGCTACACCTTC
cdr3_aa: CASSSPTQRTGGLIGYTF
j_call: TRBJ1-2
clone_size: many
v_call: TRBV7-9
d_call: TRBD1

cdr3_nt: TGTGCCAGCAGTCCCGACCGAGGCAGGAGCACAGATACGCAGTATTTT
cdr3_aa: CASSPDRGRSTDTQYF
j_call: TRBJ2-3
clone_size: NA
v_call: TRBV12-3/TRBV12-4
d_call: NA

cdr3_nt: TGCGCCAGCAGCCAAGATAGGGGGCCAAGAAATGAGCAGTTCTTC
cdr3_aa: CASSQDRGPRNEQFF
j_call: TRBJ2-1
clone_size: NA
v_call: TRBV4-1
d_call: TRBD1

cdr3_nt: TGTGCCAGCAGCGTCACACCGACCTACGAGCAGTACTTC
cdr3_aa: CASSVTPTYEQYF
j_call: TRBJ2-7
clone_size: NA
v_call: TRBV9
d_call: NA

cdr3_nt: TGCAGTGCTAGAGCTATGGGGGGCAATGGCTACACCTTC
cdr3_aa: CSARAMGGNGYTF
j_call: TRBJ1-2
clone_size: NA
v_call: TRBV20-1
d_call: NA

cdr3_nt: TGTGCCAGCACCGACAGGGTAGAGGAAAAACTGTTTTTT
cdr3_aa: CASTDRVEEKLFF
j_call: TRBJ1-4
clone_size: NA
v_call: TRBV28
d_call: TRBD1

cdr3_nt: TGTGCCAGCAGGGCAGGCACAGATACGCAGTATTTT
cdr3_aa: CASRAGTDTQYF
j_call: TRBJ2-3
clone_size: many
v_call: TRBV28
d_call: NA

cdr3_nt: TGTGCCAGCAGCCGGACTCAGGGGGCGACAGATACGCAGTATTTT
cdr3_aa: CASSRTQGATDTQYF
j_call: TRBJ2-3
clone_size: many
v_call: TRBV7-8
d_call: TRBD1

cdr3_nt: TGTGCCAGCAGTTTCCCCAGCAGTGAGCAGTTCTTC
cdr3_aa: CASSFPSSEQFF
j_call: TRBJ2-1
clone_size: many
v_call: TRBV28
d_call: NA

cdr3_nt: TGTGCCAGCAGTTTACACAGCCCCTATGGGGATGAAAAACTGTTTTTT
cdr3_aa: CASSLHSPYGDEKLFF
j_call: TRBJ1-4
clone_size: many
v_call: TRBV28
d_call: NA